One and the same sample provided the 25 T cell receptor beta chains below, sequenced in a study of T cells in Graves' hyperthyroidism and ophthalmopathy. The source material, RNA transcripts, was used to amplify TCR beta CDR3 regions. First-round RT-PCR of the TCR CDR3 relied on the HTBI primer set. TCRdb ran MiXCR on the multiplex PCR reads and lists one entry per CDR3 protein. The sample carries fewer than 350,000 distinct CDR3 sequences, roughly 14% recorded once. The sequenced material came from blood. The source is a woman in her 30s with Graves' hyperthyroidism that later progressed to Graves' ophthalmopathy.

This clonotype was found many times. The DNA for the CDR3 is TGTGCCAGCAGCGCCACTAGGTTGAATGAGCAGTTCTTC. Translated, it gives CASSATRLNEQFF. The V and J genes are TRBV11-2 and TRBJ2-1; tentatively, D is TRBD2 (5 bases). The CDR3 runs 13 residues. Trimming left V 5 bases short and J 7 bases short, with 12 bases between. Per the germline V gene, CDR1 is SGHAT and CDR2 is FQNNGV.

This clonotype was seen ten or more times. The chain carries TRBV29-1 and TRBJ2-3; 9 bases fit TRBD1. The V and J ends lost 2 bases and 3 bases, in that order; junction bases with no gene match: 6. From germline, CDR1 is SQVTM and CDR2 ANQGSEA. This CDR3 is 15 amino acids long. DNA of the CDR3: TGCAGCGTTGAAACAGGACAGGGGCGGACAGATACGCAGTATTTT. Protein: CSVETGQGRTDTQYF.

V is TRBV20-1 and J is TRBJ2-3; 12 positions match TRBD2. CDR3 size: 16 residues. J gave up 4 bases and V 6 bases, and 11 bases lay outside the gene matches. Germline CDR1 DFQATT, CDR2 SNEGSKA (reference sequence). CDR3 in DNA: TGCAGTGCCTTCTCTTTGACTAGCGGGAGCGCAGATACGCAGTATTTT. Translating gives CSAFSLTSGSADTQYF.

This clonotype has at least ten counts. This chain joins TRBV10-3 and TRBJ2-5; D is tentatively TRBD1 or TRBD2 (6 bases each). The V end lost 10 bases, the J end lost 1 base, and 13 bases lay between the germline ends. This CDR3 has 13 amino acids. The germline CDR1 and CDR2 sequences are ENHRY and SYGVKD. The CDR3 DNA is TGTGCCACTAAACAGGGAGGCCAAGAGACCCAGTACTTC. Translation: CATKQGGQETQYF.

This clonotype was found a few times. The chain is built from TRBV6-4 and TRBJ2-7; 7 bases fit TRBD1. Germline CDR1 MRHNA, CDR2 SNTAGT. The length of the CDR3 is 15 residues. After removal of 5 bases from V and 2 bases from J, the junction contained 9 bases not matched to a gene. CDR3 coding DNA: TGTGCCAGCAGTCACGAACAGGGGTTCGCCTACGAGCAGTACTTC. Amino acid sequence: CASSHEQGFAYEQYF.

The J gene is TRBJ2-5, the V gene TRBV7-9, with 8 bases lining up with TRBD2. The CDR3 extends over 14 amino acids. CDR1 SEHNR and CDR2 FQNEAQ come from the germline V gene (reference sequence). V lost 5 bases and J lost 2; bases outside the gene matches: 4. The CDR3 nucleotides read TGTGCCAGCAGCGAACTAGCGGAACAAGAGACCCAGTACTTC. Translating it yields CASSELAEQETQYF. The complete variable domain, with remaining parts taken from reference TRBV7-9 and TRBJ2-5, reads DTGVSQNPRHKITKRGQNVTFRCDPISEHNRLYWYRQTLGQGPEFLTYFQNEAQLEKSRLLSDRFSAERPKGSFSTLEIQRTEQGDSAMYLCASSELAEQETQYFGPGTRLLVL.

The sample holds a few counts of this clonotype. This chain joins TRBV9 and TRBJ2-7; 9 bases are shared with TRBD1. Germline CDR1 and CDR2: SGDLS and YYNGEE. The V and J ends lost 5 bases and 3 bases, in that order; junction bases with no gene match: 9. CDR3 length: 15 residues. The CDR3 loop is CASSAGTGLIYEQYF. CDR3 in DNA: TGTGCCAGCAGTGCCGGGACAGGGCTTATCTACGAGCAGTACTTC.

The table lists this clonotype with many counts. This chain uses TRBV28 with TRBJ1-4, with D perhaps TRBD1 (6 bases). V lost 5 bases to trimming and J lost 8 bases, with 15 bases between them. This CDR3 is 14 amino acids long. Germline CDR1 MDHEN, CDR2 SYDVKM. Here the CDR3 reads CASSDGQMGEKLFF. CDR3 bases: TGTGCCAGCAGTGACGGACAGATGGGGGAAAAACTGTTTTTT.

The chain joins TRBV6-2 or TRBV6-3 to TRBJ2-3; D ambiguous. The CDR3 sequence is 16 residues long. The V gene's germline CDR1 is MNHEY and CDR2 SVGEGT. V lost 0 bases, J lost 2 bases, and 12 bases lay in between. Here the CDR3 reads CASSYSILKSTDTQYF. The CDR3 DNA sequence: TGTGCCAGCAGTTACTCGATCCTTAAATCCACAGATACGCAGTATTTT.

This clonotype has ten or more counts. The CDR3 sequence is CASSLIGAGGPGDEQFF. The CDR3 region has the DNA TGTGCCAGCAGCTTAATAGGAGCGGGAGGGCCAGGCGATGAGCAGTTCTTC. The rearrangement joins TRBV7-9 to TRBJ2-1; 10 bases fit TRBD2. V was pared by 2 bases and J by 8 bases, with 12 bases of the junction left unmatched. This CDR3 is 17 amino acids long. The germline gives CDR1 SEHNR, CDR2 FQNEAQ (reference sequence).

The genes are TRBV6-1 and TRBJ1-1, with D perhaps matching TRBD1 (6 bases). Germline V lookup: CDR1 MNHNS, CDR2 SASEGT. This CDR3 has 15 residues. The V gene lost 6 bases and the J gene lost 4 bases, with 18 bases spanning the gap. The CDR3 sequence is CASSGRGGRSTEAFF. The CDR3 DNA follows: TGTGCCAGCAGCGGGAGGGGGGGACGGAGCACTGAAGCTTTCTTT.

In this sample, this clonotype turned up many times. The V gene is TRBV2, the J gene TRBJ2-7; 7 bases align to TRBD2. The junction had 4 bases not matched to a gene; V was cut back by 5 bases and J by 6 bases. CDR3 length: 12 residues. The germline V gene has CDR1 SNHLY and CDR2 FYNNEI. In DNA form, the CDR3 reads TGTGCCAGCAGTAGACTAGCCCCCGAGCAGTACTTC. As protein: CASSRLAPEQYF.

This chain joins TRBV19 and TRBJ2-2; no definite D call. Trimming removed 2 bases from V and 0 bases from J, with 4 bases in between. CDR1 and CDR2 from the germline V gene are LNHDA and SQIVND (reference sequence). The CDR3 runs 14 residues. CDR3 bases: TGTGCCAGTAGTATATTTCCGAACACCGGGGAGCTGTTTTTT. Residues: CASSIFPNTGELFF. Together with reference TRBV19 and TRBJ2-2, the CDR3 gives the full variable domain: DGGITQSPKYLFRKEGQNVTLSCEQNLNHDAMYWYRQDPGQGLRLIYYSQIVNDFQKGDIAEGYSVSREKKESFPLTVTSAQKNPTAFYLCASSIFPNTGELFFGEGSRLTVL.

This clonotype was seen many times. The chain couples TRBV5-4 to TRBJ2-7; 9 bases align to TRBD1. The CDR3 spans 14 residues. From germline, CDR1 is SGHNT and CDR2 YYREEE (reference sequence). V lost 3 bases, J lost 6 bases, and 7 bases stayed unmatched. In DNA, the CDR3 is TGTGCCAGCAGCTCCGGGACAGGGATCGGCGAGCAGTACTTC. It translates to CASSSGTGIGEQYF.

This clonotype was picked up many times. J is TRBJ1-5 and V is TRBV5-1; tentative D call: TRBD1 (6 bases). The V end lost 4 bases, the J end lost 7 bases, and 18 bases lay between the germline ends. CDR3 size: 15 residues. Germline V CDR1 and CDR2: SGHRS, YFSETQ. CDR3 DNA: TGCGCCAGCAGCCTGGCGGGGGCGGTAGGACAGCCCCAGCATTTT. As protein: CASSLAGAVGQPQHF.

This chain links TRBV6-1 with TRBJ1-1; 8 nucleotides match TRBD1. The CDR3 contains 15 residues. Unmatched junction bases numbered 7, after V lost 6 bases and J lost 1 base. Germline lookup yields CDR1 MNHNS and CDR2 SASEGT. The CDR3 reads CASRQGVWSNTEAFF. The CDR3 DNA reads TGTGCCAGCAGACAGGGGGTATGGTCGAACACTGAAGCTTTCTTT.

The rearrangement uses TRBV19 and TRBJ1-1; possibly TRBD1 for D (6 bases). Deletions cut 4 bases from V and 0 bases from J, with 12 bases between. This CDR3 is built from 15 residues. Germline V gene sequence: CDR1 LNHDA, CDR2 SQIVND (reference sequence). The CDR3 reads CASSRQVPLNTEAFF. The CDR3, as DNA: TGTGCCAGTAGTAGACAGGTACCTTTGAACACTGAAGCTTTCTTT.

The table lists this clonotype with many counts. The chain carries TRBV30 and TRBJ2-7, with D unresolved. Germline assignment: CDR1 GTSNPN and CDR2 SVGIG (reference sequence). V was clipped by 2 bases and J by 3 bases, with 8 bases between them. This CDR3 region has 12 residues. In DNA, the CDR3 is TGTGCCTGGAGTCGCCTAGTCTACGAGCAGTACTTC. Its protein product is CAWSRLVYEQYF.

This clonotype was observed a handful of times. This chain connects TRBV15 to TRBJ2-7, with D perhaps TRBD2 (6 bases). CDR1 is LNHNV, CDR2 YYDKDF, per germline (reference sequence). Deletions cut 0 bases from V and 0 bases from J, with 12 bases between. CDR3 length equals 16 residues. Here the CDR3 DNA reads TGTGCCACCAGCAGAGATGGCCGGGGGACCTCCTACGAGCAGTACTTC. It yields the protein CATSRDGRGTSYEQYF.

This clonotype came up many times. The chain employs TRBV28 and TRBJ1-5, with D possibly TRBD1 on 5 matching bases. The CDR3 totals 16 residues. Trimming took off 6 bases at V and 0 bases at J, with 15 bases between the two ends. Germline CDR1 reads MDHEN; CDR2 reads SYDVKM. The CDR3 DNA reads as TGTGCCAGCAGGTCCGGGACCTACCATAGCAATCAGCCCCAGCATTTT. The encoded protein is CASRSGTYHSNQPQHF.

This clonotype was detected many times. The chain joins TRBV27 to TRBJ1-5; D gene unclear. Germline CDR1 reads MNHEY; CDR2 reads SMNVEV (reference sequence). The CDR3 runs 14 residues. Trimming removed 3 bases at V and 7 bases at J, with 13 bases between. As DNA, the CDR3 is TGTGCCAGCAGTTTTGGGCCCGAAGGACAGCCCCAGCATTTT. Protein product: CASSFGPEGQPQHF.

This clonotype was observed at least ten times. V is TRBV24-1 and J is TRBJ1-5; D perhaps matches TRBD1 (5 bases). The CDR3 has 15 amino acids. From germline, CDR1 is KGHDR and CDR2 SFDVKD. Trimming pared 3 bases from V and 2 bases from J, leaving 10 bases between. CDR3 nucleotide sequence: TGTGCCACCAGTGATCAGGGAGGCGGCAATCAGCCCCAGCATTTT. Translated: CATSDQGGGNQPQHF.

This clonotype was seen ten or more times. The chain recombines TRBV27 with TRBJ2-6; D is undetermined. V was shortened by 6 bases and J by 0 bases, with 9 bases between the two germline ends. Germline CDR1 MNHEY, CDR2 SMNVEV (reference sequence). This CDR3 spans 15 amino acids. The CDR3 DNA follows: TGTGCCAGCAGCTCGCCGGGCTCTGGGGCCAACGTCCTGACTTTC. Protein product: CASSSPGSGANVLTF. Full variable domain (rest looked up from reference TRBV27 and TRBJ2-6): EAQVTQNPRYLITVTGKKLTVTCSQNMNHEYMSWYRQDPGLGLRQIYYSMNVEVTDKGDVPEGYKVSRKEKRNFPLILESPSPNQTSLYFCASSSPGSGANVLTFGAGSRLTVL.

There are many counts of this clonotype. This CDR3 reads CATTQGPSYNEQFF. CDR3 coding DNA: TGTGCCACTACGCAGGGTCCCTCCTACAATGAGCAGTTCTTC. The rearrangement uses TRBV7-9 and TRBJ2-1; D is possibly TRBD1 (5 bases). This CDR3 comprises 14 residues. CDR1 SEHNR and CDR2 FQNEAQ come from the germline V gene (reference sequence). The V and J ends lost 10 bases and 0 bases respectively, with 13 bases between them.

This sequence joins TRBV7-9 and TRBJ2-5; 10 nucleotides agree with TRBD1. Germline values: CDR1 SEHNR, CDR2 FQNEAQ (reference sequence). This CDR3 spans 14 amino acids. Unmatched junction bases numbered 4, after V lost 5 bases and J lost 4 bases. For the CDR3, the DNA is TGTGCCAGCAGCCCGACAGGGGGCGCAGAGACCCAGTACTTC. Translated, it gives CASSPTGGAETQYF.